The present T cell receptor (beta chain) was sequenced within a study of T-cell reconstitution after alpha-beta-depleted transplantation in children (dated by TCRdb to 2016 to 2017). General notes on the study: T-cell immune reconstitution after TCRalphabeta/CD19-depleted allogeneic hematopoietic cell transplantation in children was quantitatively tracked in the study by means of TCR repertoire profiling.

Broad study findings and their caveats: Apparently early alphabetaT-cell count recovery about two months after transplant reportedly relied on only several hundred rapidly expanded clones derived from non-depleted graft cells. In some patients, high TCRbeta diversity at day 60 was attributed to recipient T cells and intrathymic progenitors that had survived conditioning. The frequencies of hyperexpanded clones fell over the following months, and after one year, T-cell counts and TCRbeta diversity were mostly attributed to newly produced T cells.

The protocol used for the library was PCR. Sequenced using an Illumina HiSeq 2500. To normalize quantification of the TCRbeta repertoire, the TCR libraries were built with molecular barcoding that relied on unique molecular identifiers. TCRdb reprocessing: public reads trimmed at Q25 with fastp, clones called with MiXCR, in-frame beta chains kept. CDR3 protein duplicates are merged, each entry listing the most common genes and DNA. For this sample there are a few hundred thousand distinct CDR3 sequences; roughly 25% appear just once. The biggest ten clones account for around 4.8% of the sample. Taken with the paper, the label for treatment or condition translates to: allogeneic hematopoietic cell transplantation with graft depleted of TCRalphabeta T cells and CD19 B cells. The transplant recipients were children given TCRalphabeta/CD19-depleted allogeneic hematopoietic cell grafts. Including the terminal cysteine and phenylalanine, the CDR3 comprises 14 residues. The retained sequence is limited to the CDR3, 42 bases, with the frame set at the first base. V loses 4 bases, J loses 3 bases, and the germline ends lie 10 bases apart. Via the germline V gene, CDR1 is SGHRS and CDR2 YFSETQ.

For this clonotype: It lacks a known antigen. No base-level quality is on record; no much larger clone is a single base apart.

This sequence uses TRBV5-1 and TRBJ2-2; TRBD1 is possibly the D segment (6 matching bases). This sequence was found in a female patient aged 2-10 years who had a stem cell transplant for congenital amegakaryocytic thrombocytopenia, so the T cells may come from the graft donor. The sample was PBMCs, mostly from graft donor cells, taken 360 days after TCRalphabeta/CD19-depleted stem cell transplant. DNA sequence: TGCGCCAGCAGCCGGACAGTGGACACCGGGGAGCTGTTTTTT. Its product reads: CASSRTVDTGELFF. The CDR3 plus the reference TRBV5-1 and TRBJ2-2 genes for the other parts give the full variable domain: KAGVTQTPRYLIKTRGQQVTLSCSPISGHRSVSWYQQTPGQGLQFLFEYFSETQRNKGNFPGRFSGRQFSNSRSEMNVSTLELGDSALYLCASSRTVDTGELFFGEGSRLTVL.